This is a list of T cell receptor beta chains from one sample in a study of blood T cell repertoires in COVID-19. TCRdb keeps only in-frame clones here, not all; method: immunoSEQ multiplex PCR. The sample holds about 47,000 clones, around 85% seen once. The sequenced sample was peripheral blood. All receptors come from a man in his forties or fifties with acute or convalescent COVID-19. CDR3s include the opening cysteine and the closing phenylalanine or tryptophan. A D gene is named only where the DNA matches it firmly. A clone size is listed for some rows: how often the clone was seen (once, few, many), or a class if it is expanded.

-	TRBV7-9	TRBJ2-7	-	TGTGCCAGCAGCTTACGGGTCTACGAGCAGTACTTC	CASSLRVYEQYF
-	TRBV5-4	TRBJ2-7	TRBD1	TGTGCCAGCAGCTTAAGTGACGGGACAGGGCCCTACGAGCAGTACTTC	CASSLSDGTGPYEQYF
once	TRBV10-3	TRBJ2-7	-	TGTGCCATCAGTGAGCCTGGGGGAGGCAAGGACGAGCAGTACTTC	CAISEPGGGKDEQYF
-	TRBV5-1	TRBJ2-2	-	TGCGCCAGCAGTCCCCCTGAGGCCGGGGAGCTGTTTTTT	CASSPPEAGELFF
-	TRBV28	TRBJ1-2	-	TGTGCCAGCAGTTTAGGGGGGGCTGGTGACTATGGCTACACCTTC	CASSLGGAGDYGYTF
-	TRBV15	TRBJ2-5	-	TGTGCCACCAGCAGGGACTTCCAAGAGACCCAGTACTTC	CATSRDFQETQYF
-	TRBV5-5	TRBJ1-1	-	TGTGCCAGCAGCTTGGGGCAGGGAACTATGAACACTGAAGCTTTCTTT	CASSLGQGTMNTEAFF
-	TRBV5-1	TRBJ2-1	TRBD2	TGCGCCAGCAGCTTTTCGGTAGCGGGAGGGTTGGACAATGAGCAGTTCTTC	CASSFSVAGGLDNEQFF
-	TRBV11-2	TRBJ1-6	TRBD1	TGTGCCAGCAGCTTAGAGGGACAGGGGGGGACACCCCTCCACTTT	CASSLEGQGGTPLHF
few	TRBV5-5	TRBJ2-2	TRBD1	TGTGCCAGCAGCTCGATATTGACAGGGTTGAACACCGGGGAGCTGTTTTTT	CASSSILTGLNTGELFF
-	TRBV4-1	TRBJ2-1	-	TGCGCCAGCAGCCAAGGGGTCCAAGGGGGGCAGTTCTTC	CASSQGVQGGQFF
once	TRBV4-1	TRBJ1-1	-	TGCGCCAGCAGCCAAGCCTACTACCGAACAGGGCGTCGGACTGAAGCTTTCTTT	CASSQAYYRTGRRTEAFF
once	TRBV19	TRBJ1-1	TRBD1	TGTGCCAGTACCCTTGGACAGGGGGGAAACACTGAAGCTTTCTTT	CASTLGQGGNTEAFF
-	TRBV19	TRBJ2-7	-	TGTGCCAGTAGTACCCGAGCGGGGGGACAGGTCTCCTACGAGCAGTACTTC	CASSTRAGGQVSYEQYF
-	TRBV9	TRBJ2-7	-	TGTGCCAGCAGCGTAGGAGCGACGAACTACGAGCAGTACTTC	CASSVGATNYEQYF
-	TRBV27	TRBJ1-2	-	TGTGCCAGCAGTCCGTCGGGACGGGGAGGTAACTATGGCTACACCTTC	CASSPSGRGGNYGYTF
-	TRBV27	TRBJ2-1	-	TGTGCCAGCAGCAAAACAGGCTTCCTTGAGCAGTTCTTC	CASSKTGFLEQFF
-	TRBV10-1	TRBJ2-7	-	TGCGCCAGCAGTGAATCGACTGACTCCTACGAGCAGTACTTC	CASSESTDSYEQYF
-	TRBV3-1/TRBV3-2	TRBJ2-1	TRBD2	TGTGCCAGCAGCCCGATCAGCGGGGCTGGCTACAATGAGCAGTTCTTC	CASSPISGAGYNEQFF
-	TRBV3-1/TRBV3-2	TRBJ2-7	-	TGTGCCAGCAGCCAAGAGAGGGATCGGGGGTTCCTCCCTAGGGAGCAGTACTTC	CASSQERDRGFLPREQYF
-	TRBV3-1/TRBV3-2	TRBJ2-1	TRBD2	TGTGCCAGCAGCTCGACTAGCGGGACCGCCGAGCAGTTCTTC	CASSSTSGTAEQFF
-	TRBV5-1	TRBJ2-7	-	TGCGCCAGCAGCTTGACCTCTAGCTACGAGCAGTACTTC	CASSLTSSYEQYF
-	TRBV19	TRBJ1-3	-	TGTGCCAGTAGTATTACTGGAAACACCATATATTTT	CASSITGNTIYF
medium-sized	TRBV7-9	TRBJ1-3	TRBD1	TGTGCCAGCAGCTTAGGACAGGGGAGCTCTGGAAACACCATATATTTT	CASSLGQGSSGNTIYF
-	TRBV30	TRBJ2-7	TRBD2	TGTGCCTGGATCCCCCGGGGGTCTCGACTAGCGGGGGAGTACGAGCAGTACTTC	CAWIPRGSRLAGEYEQYF
-	TRBV7-9	TRBJ1-5	-	TGTGCCAGCAGCTCCGGGACTCATTGGCGGCCCCAGCATTTT	CASSSGTHWRPQHF
-	TRBV7-3	TRBJ1-1	TRBD1	TGTGCCAGCAGTTCAACCGGGACAGCCACTGAAGCTTTCTTT	CASSSTGTATEAFF
-	TRBV7-8	TRBJ1-6	TRBD1	TGTGCCAGCAGCTTTATCGGGACAGGGCAGTCACCCCTCCACTTT	CASSFIGTGQSPLHF
few	TRBV2	TRBJ2-7	TRBD1	TGTGCCAGCAGTGATTCCGACAGGGTCAACGAGCAGTACTTC	CASSDSDRVNEQYF
once	TRBV5-4	TRBJ1-1	-	TGTGCCAGCAGCGGGGGGGGTGGCGAGGACACTGAAGCTTTCTTT	CASSGGGGEDTEAFF
-	TRBV2	TRBJ2-3	TRBD2	TGTGCCAGCAGAAGCCCTAGCGGGAGCACAGATACGCAGTATTTT	CASRSPSGSTDTQYF
-	TRBV29-1	TRBJ1-5	-	TGCAGCGTTGAGGACAGTAGCAATCAGCCCCAGCATTTT	CSVEDSSNQPQHF
-	TRBV6-5	TRBJ1-5	TRBD1	TGTGCCAGCAGTTACTCCGGCGACAGGGGGCAGCCCCAGCATTTT	CASSYSGDRGQPQHF
once	TRBV2	TRBJ2-7	-	TGTGCCACCCGACAGAACACCGGTTATCGATACGAGCAGTACTTC	CATRQNTGYRYEQYF
once	TRBV11-2	TRBJ2-7	-	TGTGCCAGCAGCTACGGTAACTACGAGCAGTACTTC	CASSYGNYEQYF
-	TRBV27	TRBJ2-3	-	TGTGCCAGCAGTCCAAGGACTAACACAGATACGCAGTATTTT	CASSPRTNTDTQYF
-	TRBV7-3	TRBJ1-6	TRBD1	TGTGCCAGCAGCCAAACGGACAGGGTCGAATCACCCCTCCACTTT	CASSQTDRVESPLHF
once	TRBV4-1	TRBJ2-1	TRBD2	TGCGCCAGCAGCCATGGAGGACTAGCGGATACCTACAATGAGCAGTTCTTC	CASSHGGLADTYNEQFF
-	TRBV19	TRBJ2-2	-	TGTGCCAGTGAGCAGGTGAACACCGGGGAGCTGTTTTTT	CASEQVNTGELFF
once	TRBV28	TRBJ2-1	TRBD2	TGTGCCAGCAGTTCCCTCCTAGCGGGAGGTGAAAATGAGCAGTTCTTC	CASSSLLAGGENEQFF
once	TRBV9	TRBJ1-5	-	TGTGCCAGCAGCGAGGACGGGGAAATCAATCAGCCCCAGCATTTT	CASSEDGEINQPQHF
-	TRBV4-1	TRBJ1-6	-	TGCGCCAGCAGCCAAGATCGAACAGGCAATTCACCCCTCCACTTT	CASSQDRTGNSPLHF
-	TRBV13	TRBJ1-2	-	TGTGCCAGCAGCTCTAGCTTCGTCGTTTTTAACTATGGCTACACCTTC	CASSSSFVVFNYGYTF
few	TRBV27	TRBJ1-1	TRBD1	TGTGCCAGCAGTTTATTTGCGGACAGGGGCCGGAACACTGAAGCTTTCTTT	CASSLFADRGRNTEAFF
-	TRBV27	TRBJ2-1	TRBD1	TGTGCCAGCAGTTGGGACAGAGCTGTTGAGTTCTTC	CASSWDRAVEFF